This T cell receptor beta chain was documented in a study of monozygotic twins with inflammatory bowel disease. TCRdb reprocessed the 5' RACE reads and reports one entry per CDR3 protein, with no DNA. This sample contains 300,000 to 400,000 distinct CDR3 sequences. Sequences were obtained from blood. The TCR sequence derives from a human donor with ulcerative colitis or Crohn's disease, or a healthy co-twin of an affected twin (not recorded which).

CDR3 protein: CASSLSGAPYEQYF. The rearrangement joins TRBV28 to TRBJ2-7; TCRdb picks TRBD2, but there is no DNA to check that call. The length of the CDR3 is 14 residues. The germline V gene encodes CDR1 MDHEN and CDR2 SYDVKM.